This paragraph covers one T cell receptor (beta chain) sequence. Germline CDR1 is SGHRS and CDR2 is YFSETQ. The V and J ends lost 2 bases and 7 bases, in that order; junction bases with no gene match: 9. CDR3 length: 15 residues. Data came from immunoSEQ multiplex PCR; TCRdb stores just in-frame clones and leaves some out. The table includes tens of thousands of clones, about 91% detected once. The sample comes from a study of T cell changes during pregnancy in multiple sclerosis. The sample in question was peripheral blood, obtained in the second trimester of pregnancy. The sequence came from a female donor in good health, enrolled as a control in a pregnancy study. The chain recombines TRBV5-1 with TRBJ2-1; TRBD2 matches 7 bases. CDR3 loop: CASSFQGGGGNEQFF. The CDR3 region has the DNA TGCGCCAGCAGCTTCCAAGGTGGGGGGGGAAATGAGCAGTTCTTC.